The clone carrying this TCR beta chain was picked up one time. The record originates from a study of shared clonotypes between healthy human individuals. The CDR3 spans 12 residues. V gave up 11 bases and J gave up 5 bases; unmatched junction bases: 6. The germline CDR1 and CDR2 sequences are MDHEN and SYDVKM. Deep level was the assay's run setting. Profiling relied on immunoSEQ multiplex PCR, and the TCRdb table lists in-frame clones only, not all of them. Here the sample spans roughly 680,000 clones, about two thirds being singletons. The clonotype comes from a woman in her twenties or thirties in good health. Sequenced: memory CD4+ T cells sorted from blood. The subset is: CD45RA-negative fraction. The J gene is TRBJ2-5, the V gene TRBV28; 9 bases fit TRBD1. CDR3 region: CAGGQGNETQYF. CDR3 sequence (DNA): TGTGCCGGGGGACAGGGAAATGAGACCCAGTACTTC.